A single T cell receptor beta chain is shown here with its context. The data belong to a study of beta chain features in type 1 diabetes. The sequenced template was cDNA made from the entire isolated RNA. About 3.5 million reads per sample on average were obtained from naive, central memory and regulatory T cell samples. Profiled with immunoSEQ multiplex PCR; TCRdb holds only in-frame clones, not every one. The table has approximately 400,000 clones, around 15% seen once; the top ten hold approximately 0.019%. The J segment lost 2 bases and the V segment lost 0 bases, leaving 2 bases of the junction unmatched. The CDR3 covers 15 residues. Germline lookup yields CDR1 SGHAT and CDR2 FQNNGV.

Sequenced sample: naive CD4+ T cells from blood. The receptor comes from a woman between 18 and 30 years old in good health. This sequence joins TRBV11-2 and TRBJ2-5, with 8 nucleotides matching TRBD2. The CDR3 loop is CASSLEGLGQETQYF. The CDR3, as DNA: TGTGCCAGCAGCTTAGAGGGACTAGGGCAAGAGACCCAGTACTTC.